This T cell receptor (beta chain) emerged from a study of blood T cell repertoires in COVID-19 (TCRdb year 2020). The study in broad terms: The collaborator samples originated in the United States, Italy and Spain and spanned the acute and convalescent phases of COVID-19. The material from the prospective study consisted of cDNA or gDNA derived from T cells, B-cell-depleted T cells, or PBMCs. Subjects who had been exposed to COVID-19, were actively infected with it, or had recovered from it provided the deeply sampled blood TCRbeta repertoires that made up the dataset. A freely available public database, intended as a resource for researchers studying the immune response to SARS-CoV-2, is where the repertoires were released. The samples were drawn from two sources: the first 160 participants of the ongoing ImmuneRACE study, and about 1,300 subjects contributed by 6 global collaborators. A de-identified subject ID, COVID-19 status, age in years and sex were almost always included in the sample metadata. Where available, HLA class I and class II types were taken from metadata supplied by the sample provider and were not determined by assay-based typing.

To note about this clone: No cognate antigen has been identified for it. Base qualities are not at hand, and no much larger clone is one base apart.

The collaborating institutions used their own protocols to collect whole blood in K2EDTA tubes. For TCRbeta analysis, collaborators shipped samples as frozen whole blood, isolated PBMCs, or DNA extracted from either of those sample types. CDR1 LGHDT and CDR2 YNNKEL are derived from the germline V gene (reference sequence). After removal of 1 base from V and 5 bases from J, the junction retains 5 bases not matched to a gene. Reading from cysteine to phenylalanine, the CDR3 counts 15 amino acids. The CDR3 DNA has 45 bases and is translated from base 1. TCRbeta CDR3 regions were amplified from genomic DNA using the immunoSEQ Assay, a bias-controlled multiplex PCR. The published analysis was carried out like this. Nucleated cell counts per sample were estimated from amplification of reference gene primers within the assay. To quantify the absolute abundance of each unique TCRbeta CDR3 rearrangement, sequence reads were collapsed and filtered. For each sample, productive Simpson clonality was calculated as the square root of Simpson's diversity index across productive rearrangements. Drawn from immuneACCESS, this table holds only the in-frame rearrangements with V and J called that TCRdb kept. Clones are partly lost; checked studies trace under half to an unresolved V gene and leave the rest unexplained. V and J calls and clone size are as listed in that table; D and trimming were resolved from the DNA. The sample contains roughly 100,000 clones, over 80% of them found a single time. About 15% of the sample lies in the top ten.

General study outcomes and caveats: How much clinical and demographic metadata was included differed by source and by participant, and the metadata was provided uncurated.

Sequenced material: peripheral blood. The sequence is built from TRBV3-1 (or the pseudogene TRBV3-2) and TRBJ2-5, and 9 junction bases match TRBD2. This TCR was recovered from a man aged 45-65 years with acute or convalescent COVID-19. The CDR3 reads as follows: CASSQVSGSGETQYF. The nucleotide sequence is given as TGTGCCAGCAGCCAAGTTAGCGGGAGCGGTGAGACCCAGTACTTC.